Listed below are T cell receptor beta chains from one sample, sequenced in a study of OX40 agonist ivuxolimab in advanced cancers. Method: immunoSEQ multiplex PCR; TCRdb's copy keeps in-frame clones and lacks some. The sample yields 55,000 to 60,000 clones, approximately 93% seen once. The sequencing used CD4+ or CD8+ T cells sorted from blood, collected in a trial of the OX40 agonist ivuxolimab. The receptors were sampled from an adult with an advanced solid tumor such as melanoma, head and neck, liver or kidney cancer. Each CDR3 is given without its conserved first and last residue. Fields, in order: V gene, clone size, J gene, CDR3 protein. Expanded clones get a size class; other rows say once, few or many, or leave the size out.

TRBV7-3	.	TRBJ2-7	ASSSPALGLGEQY
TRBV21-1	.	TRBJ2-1	ASSKEGPNEQF
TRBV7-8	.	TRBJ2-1	ASSLGSSYNEQF
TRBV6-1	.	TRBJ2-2	ASSELDWREANTGELF
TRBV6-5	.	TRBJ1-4	ASSYSRDIWEKLF
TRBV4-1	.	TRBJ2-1	ASSQAVRSAGGGNEQF
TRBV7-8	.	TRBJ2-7	ASSQDRAYEQY
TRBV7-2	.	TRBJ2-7	ASSTRDRGSEQY
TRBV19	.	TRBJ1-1	ASSNRDRGLLGNTEAF
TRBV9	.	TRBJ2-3	ASSLYMTDTQY
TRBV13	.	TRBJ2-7	ASSLYSGSTYEQY
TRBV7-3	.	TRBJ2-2	ASSLFWNTGELF
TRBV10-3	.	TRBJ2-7	AIRTGELADSYEQY
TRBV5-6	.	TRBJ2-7	ASSLVREQY
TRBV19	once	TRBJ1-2	ASSNGLTDPYGYT
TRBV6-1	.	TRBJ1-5	ASWDRGYSNQPQH
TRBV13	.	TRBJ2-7	ASSPSGQGNYEQY
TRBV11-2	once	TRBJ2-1	ASSLGASGYNEQF
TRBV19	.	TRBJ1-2	ASSITGGNYGYT
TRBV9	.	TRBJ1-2	ASSVVLGYGYT
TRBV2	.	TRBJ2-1	ASSDVYGINEQF
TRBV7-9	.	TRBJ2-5	ASSFMGVQQETQY
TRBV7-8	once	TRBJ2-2	ASSLGGSGELF
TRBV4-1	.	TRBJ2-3	ASSQVKGTDTQY
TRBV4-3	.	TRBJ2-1	ASSQGGDRDHYNEQF
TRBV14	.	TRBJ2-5	ASSHGWGVRETQY
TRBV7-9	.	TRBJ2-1	ASKGPAGYNEQF
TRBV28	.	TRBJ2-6	ASSLYMGSGANVLT
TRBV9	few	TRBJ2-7	ASSVGIGREQY
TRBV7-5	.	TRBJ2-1	ARSPGGTDYNEQF
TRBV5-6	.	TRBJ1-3	ASSLLSSGNTIY
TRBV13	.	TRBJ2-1	ASSLFPGKGF
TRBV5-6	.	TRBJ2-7	ASSLEGREQY
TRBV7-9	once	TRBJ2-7	ASSLRRGGYEQY
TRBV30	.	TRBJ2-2	AWSVPQVDTGELF
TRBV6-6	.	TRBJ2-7	ASSPPSGRPYEQY
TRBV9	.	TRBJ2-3	ASSVGAETDTQY
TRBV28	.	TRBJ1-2	ASSPTQGFDGYT
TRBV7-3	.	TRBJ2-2	ASRNTGELF
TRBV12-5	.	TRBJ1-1	ASGLDMATEAF
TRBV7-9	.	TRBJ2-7	ASSFIGMSVPHEQY
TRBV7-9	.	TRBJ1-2	ASIPDRGYGYT
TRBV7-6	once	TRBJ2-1	ASSLRLDHNEQF
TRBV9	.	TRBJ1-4	ASSVEGRAGEKLF
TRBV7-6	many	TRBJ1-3	ASSLGAQFSGNTIY
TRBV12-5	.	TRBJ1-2	ASGLEPTPKTNYGYT
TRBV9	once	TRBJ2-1	ASSVGWGRDEQF
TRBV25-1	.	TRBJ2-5	ASSERGHQETQY
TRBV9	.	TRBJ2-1	ASSAHRGGNEQF
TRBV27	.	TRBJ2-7	ASSSGTGYEQY
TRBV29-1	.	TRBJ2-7	SVEDGSYEQY
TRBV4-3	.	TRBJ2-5	ASSQEGLAGPFH